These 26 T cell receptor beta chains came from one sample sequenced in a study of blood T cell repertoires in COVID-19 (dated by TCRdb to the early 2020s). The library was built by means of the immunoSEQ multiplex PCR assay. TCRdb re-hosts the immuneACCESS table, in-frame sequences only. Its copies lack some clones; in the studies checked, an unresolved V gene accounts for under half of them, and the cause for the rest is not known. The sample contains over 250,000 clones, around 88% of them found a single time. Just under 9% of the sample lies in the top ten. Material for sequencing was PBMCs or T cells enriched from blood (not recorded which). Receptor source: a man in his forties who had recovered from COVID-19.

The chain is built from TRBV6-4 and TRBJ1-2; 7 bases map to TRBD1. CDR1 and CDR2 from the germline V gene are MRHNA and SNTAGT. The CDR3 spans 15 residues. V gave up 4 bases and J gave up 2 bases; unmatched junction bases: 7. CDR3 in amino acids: CASSATGQSNYGYTF. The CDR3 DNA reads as TGTGCCAGCAGTGCTACGGGACAGTCGAACTATGGCTACACCTTC.

CDR3 DNA sequence: TGTGCCAGCGGGGACAGCTCCTACGAGCAGTACTTC. The encoded protein is CASGDSSYEQYF. This chain joins TRBV9 and TRBJ2-7; the match to TRBD1 covers 7 bases. After removal of 7 bases from V and 0 bases from J, the junction contained 1 base not matched to a gene. This CDR3 contains 12 residues. Germline loops: CDR1 SGDLS, CDR2 YYNGEE.

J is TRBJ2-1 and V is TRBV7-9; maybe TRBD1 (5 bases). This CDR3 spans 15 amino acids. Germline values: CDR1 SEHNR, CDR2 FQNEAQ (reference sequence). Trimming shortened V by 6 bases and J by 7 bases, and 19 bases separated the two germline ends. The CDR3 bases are TGTGCCAGCAGTATTGCCGGGCAGGGTCAGAATGAGCAGTTCTTC. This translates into CASSIAGQGQNEQFF. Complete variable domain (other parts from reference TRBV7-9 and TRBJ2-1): DTGVSQNPRHKITKRGQNVTFRCDPISEHNRLYWYRQTLGQGPEFLTYFQNEAQLEKSRLLSDRFSAERPKGSFSTLEIQRTEQGDSAMYLCASSIAGQGQNEQFFGPGTRLTVL.

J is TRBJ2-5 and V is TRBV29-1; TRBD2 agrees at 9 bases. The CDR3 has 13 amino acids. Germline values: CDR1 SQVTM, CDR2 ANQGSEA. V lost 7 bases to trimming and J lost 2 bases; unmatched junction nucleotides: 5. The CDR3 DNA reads TGCAGCGACCGGGCGGGGGGGCAAGAGACCCAGTACTTC. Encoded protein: CSDRAGGQETQYF.

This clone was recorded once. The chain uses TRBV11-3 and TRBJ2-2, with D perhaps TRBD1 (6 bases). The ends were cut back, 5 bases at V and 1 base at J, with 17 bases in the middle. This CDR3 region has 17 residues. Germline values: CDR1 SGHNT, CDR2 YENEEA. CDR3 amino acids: CASSPKYLGGNTGELFF. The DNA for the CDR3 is TGTGCCAGCAGCCCGAAGTATTTAGGGGGGAACACCGGGGAGCTGTTTTTT. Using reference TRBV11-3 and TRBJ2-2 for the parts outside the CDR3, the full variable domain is EAGVVQSPRYKIIEKKQPVAFWCNPISGHNTLYWYLQNLGQGPELLIRYENEEAVDDSQLPKDRFSAERLKGVDSTLKIQPAELGDSAVYLCASSPKYLGGNTGELFFGEGSRLTVL.

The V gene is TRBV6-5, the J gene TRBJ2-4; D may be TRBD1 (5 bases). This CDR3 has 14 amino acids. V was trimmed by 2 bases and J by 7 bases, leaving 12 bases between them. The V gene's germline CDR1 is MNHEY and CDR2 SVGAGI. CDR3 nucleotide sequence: TGTGCCAGCAGTTACGGCAGGGCGAATAACATTCAGTACTTC. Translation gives CASSYGRANNIQYF.

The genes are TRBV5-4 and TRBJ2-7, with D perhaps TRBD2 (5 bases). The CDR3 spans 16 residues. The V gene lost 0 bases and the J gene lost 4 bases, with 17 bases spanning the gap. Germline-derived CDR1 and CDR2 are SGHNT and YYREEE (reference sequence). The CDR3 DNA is TGTGCCAGCAGCTTGGCTTTTGGGGAGCAAATGTACGAGCAGTACTTC. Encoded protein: CASSLAFGEQMYEQYF.

CDR3 bases: TGTGCCAGCCGTATCGGGCAGGGGTACGAGCAGTACTTC. The encoded protein is CASRIGQGYEQYF. The gene calls are TRBV6-5 and TRBJ2-7; weak D call: TRBD1 (6 bases). Germline CDR1 and CDR2: MNHEY and SVGAGI. This CDR3 spans 13 amino acids. Between the trimmed V and J ends, which lost 8 bases and 4 bases, there was a span of 15 bases.

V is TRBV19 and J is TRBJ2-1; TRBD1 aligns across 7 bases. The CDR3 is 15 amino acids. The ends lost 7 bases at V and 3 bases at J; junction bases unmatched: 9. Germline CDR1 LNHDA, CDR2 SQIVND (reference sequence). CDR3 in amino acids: CASKLGQTNYNEQFF. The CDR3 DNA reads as TGTGCCAGTAAGTTGGGACAGACGAACTACAATGAGCAGTTCTTC.

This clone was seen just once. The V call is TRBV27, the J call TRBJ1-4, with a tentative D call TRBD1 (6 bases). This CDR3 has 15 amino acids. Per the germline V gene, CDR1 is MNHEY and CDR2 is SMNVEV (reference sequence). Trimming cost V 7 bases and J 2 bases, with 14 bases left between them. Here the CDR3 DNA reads TGTGCCAGCAAACAGGGACCCTGGACTAATGAAAAACTGTTTTTT. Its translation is CASKQGPWTNEKLFF.

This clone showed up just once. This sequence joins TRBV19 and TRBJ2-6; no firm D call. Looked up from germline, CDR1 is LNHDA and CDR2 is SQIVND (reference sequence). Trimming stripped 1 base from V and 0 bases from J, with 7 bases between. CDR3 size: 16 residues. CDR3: CASSIVWSSGANVLTF. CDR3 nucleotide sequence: TGTGCCAGTAGTATAGTCTGGAGCTCTGGGGCCAACGTCCTGACTTTC.

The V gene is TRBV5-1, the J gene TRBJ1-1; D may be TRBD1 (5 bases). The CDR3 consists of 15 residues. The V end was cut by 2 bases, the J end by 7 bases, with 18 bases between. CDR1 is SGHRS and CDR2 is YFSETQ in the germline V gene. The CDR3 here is CASSFVVGTDGEAFF. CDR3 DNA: TGCGCCAGCAGCTTCGTAGTCGGGACTGACGGTGAAGCTTTCTTT.

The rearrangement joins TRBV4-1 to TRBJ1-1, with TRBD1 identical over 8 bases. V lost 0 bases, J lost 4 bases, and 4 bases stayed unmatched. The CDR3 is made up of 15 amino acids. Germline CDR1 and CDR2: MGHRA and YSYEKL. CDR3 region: CASSQDVDRGTEAFF. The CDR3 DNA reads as TGCGCCAGCAGCCAAGATGTTGACAGGGGCACTGAAGCTTTCTTT.

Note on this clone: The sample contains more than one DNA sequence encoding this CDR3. The CDR3 DNA reads TGTGCCAGCAGCCCGGGTACTGAAGCTTTCTTT. It translates to CASSPGTEAFF. V usage is TRBV3-1 (or the pseudogene TRBV3-2) and J usage is TRBJ1-1; D is ambiguous. CDR1 and CDR2 from the germline V gene are LGHDT and YNNKEL (reference sequence). V was cut by 4 bases and J by 5 bases, with 5 bases left in between. This CDR3 is 11 amino acids long.

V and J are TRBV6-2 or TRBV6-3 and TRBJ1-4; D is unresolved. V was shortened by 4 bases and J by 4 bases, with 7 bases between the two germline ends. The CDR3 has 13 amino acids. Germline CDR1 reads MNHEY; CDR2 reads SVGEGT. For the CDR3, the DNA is TGTGCCAGCAGTTTGCAGATTAATGAAAAACTGTTTTTT. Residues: CASSLQINEKLFF.

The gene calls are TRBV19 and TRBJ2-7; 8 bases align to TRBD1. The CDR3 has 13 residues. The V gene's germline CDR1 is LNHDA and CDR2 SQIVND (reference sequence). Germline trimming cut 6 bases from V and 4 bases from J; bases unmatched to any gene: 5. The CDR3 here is CASRKDRGYEQYF. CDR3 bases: TGTGCCAGTAGGAAAGACAGGGGTTACGAGCAGTACTTC. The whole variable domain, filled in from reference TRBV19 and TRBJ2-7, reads DGGITQSPKYLFRKEGQNVTLSCEQNLNHDAMYWYRQDPGQGLRLIYYSQIVNDFQKGDIAEGYSVSREKKESFPLTVTSAQKNPTAFYLCASRKDRGYEQYFGPGTRLTVT.

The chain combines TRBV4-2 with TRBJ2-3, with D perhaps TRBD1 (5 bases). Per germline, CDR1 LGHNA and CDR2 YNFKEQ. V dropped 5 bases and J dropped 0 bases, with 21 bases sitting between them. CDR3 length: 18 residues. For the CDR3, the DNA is TGTGCCAGCAGCTCCTATGGGGCAGGTAGTTCTAGCACAGATACGCAGTATTTT. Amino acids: CASSSYGAGSSSTDTQYF.

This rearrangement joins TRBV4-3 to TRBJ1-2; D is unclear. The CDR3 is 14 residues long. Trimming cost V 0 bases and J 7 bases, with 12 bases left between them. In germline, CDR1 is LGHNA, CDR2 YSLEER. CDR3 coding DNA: TGCGCCAGCAGCCAAGATTTGGTCCCCGGTGGCTACACCTTC. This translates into CASSQDLVPGGYTF.

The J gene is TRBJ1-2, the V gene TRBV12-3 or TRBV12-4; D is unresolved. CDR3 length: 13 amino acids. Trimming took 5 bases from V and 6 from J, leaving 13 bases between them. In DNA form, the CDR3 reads TGTGCCAGCAGTGAAAGCACTGTTGATGGCTACACCTTC. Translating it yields CASSESTVDGYTF.

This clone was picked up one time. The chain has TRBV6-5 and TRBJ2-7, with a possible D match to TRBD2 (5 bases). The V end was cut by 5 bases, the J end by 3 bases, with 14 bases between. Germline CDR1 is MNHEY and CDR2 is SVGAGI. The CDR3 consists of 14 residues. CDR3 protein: CASSPEAWGYEQYF. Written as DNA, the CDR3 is TGTGCCAGCAGTCCGGAGGCATGGGGCTACGAGCAGTACTTC.

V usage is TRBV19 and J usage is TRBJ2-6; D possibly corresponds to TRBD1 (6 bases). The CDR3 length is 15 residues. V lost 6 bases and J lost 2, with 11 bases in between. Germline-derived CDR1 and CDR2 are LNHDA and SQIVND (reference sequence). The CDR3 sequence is CASSPAGAGANVLTF. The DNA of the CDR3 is TGTGCCAGTAGCCCGGCAGGGGCTGGGGCCAACGTCCTGACTTTC.

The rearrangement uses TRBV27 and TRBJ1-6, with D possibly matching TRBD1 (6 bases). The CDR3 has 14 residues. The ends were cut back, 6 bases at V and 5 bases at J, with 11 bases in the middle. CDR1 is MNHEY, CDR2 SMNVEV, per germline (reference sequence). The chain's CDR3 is CASRRTAHNSPLHF. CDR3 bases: TGTGCCAGCAGACGGACAGCCCATAATTCACCCCTCCACTTT.

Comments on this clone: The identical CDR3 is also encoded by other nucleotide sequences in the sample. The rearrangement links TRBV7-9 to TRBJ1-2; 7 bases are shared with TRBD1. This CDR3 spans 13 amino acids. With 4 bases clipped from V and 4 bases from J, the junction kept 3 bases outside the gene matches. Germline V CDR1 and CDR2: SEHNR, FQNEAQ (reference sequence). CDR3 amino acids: CASSWGQTYGYTF. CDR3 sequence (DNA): TGTGCCAGCAGCTGGGGACAGACCTATGGCTACACCTTC. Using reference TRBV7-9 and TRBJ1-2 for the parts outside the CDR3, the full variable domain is DTGVSQNPRHKITKRGQNVTFRCDPISEHNRLYWYRQTLGQGPEFLTYFQNEAQLEKSRLLSDRFSAERPKGSFSTLEIQRTEQGDSAMYLCASSWGQTYGYTFGSGTRLTVV.

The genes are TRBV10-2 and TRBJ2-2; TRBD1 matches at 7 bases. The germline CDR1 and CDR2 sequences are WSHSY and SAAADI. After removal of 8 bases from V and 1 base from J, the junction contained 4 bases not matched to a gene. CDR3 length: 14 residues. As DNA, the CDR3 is TGCGCCAGCGGCGCAGGGGGGAACACCGGGGAGCTGTTTTTT. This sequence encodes CASGAGGNTGELFF.

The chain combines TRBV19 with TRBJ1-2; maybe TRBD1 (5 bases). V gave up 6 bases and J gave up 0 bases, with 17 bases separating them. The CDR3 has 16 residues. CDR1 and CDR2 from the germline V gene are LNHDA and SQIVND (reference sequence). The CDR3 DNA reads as TGTGCCAGTAGGAAGGGCAGGGCCGAGACTAACTATGGCTACACCTTC. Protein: CASRKGRAETNYGYTF.

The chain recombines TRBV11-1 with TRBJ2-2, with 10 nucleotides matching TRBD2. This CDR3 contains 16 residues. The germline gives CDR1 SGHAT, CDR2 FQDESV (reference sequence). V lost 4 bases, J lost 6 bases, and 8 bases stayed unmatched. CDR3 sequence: CASSSPGLARAGELFF. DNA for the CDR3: TGTGCCAGCAGCTCACCGGGACTAGCGCGGGCCGGGGAGCTGTTTTTT.